These T cell receptor beta chains were read from a single sample in a study of blood T cell repertoires in COVID-19. Clones were read by immunoSEQ multiplex PCR, and TCRdb kept only the in-frame ones, dropping some. The table includes approximately 170,000 clones, roughly 84% detected once. Material: peripheral blood. The receptors were sampled from an elderly woman with active or convalescent COVID-19. The conserved cysteine and the conserved F or W are not part of the CDR3 here.

J gene,V gene,CDR3 protein
TRBJ2-3,TRBV5-1,ASSSAGVTDTQY
TRBJ2-7,TRBV5-6,ASSVGLRTYEQY
TRBJ2-1,TRBV9,ASSVLPGLAPNEQF
TRBJ2-3,TRBV10-1,ASSKDRPNTQY
TRBJ2-3,TRBV7-3,ASSDSGSGGDTQY
TRBJ2-1,TRBV15,ATRPGLALGEQF
TRBJ1-1,TRBV5-5,ASSLDLPGQGREAF
TRBJ1-5,TRBV16,ASAQGYSNQPQH
TRBJ1-1,TRBV7-3,ASSQTANTEAF
TRBJ1-1,TRBV27,ASSLPGSRLAF
TRBJ2-1,TRBV9,ASSARRLSVDHNEQF
TRBJ1-2,TRBV27,ASSLRRVSPYGYT
TRBJ1-1,TRBV6-2/TRBV6-3,ASSRPTRMGTEAF
TRBJ2-1,TRBV30,AWSLKTSRF
TRBJ2-5,TRBV7-2,ASSLTYRLGTQY
TRBJ2-1,TRBV9,ASSVEAGPMFYEQF
TRBJ1-5,TRBV28,ASSTQAHNQPQH
TRBJ1-2,TRBV18,ASSPSEDGYT
TRBJ2-5,TRBV9,ASSFGTSVQETQY
TRBJ2-1,TRBV20-1,SASGALSYNEQF
TRBJ2-7,TRBV18,AGRSFEGYEQY
TRBJ1-5,TRBV7-2,ASSLVGQVNQPQH
TRBJ2-7,TRBV5-1,ASSLGGQGYEQY
TRBJ2-2,TRBV5-4,ASTVRAGNTGELF
TRBJ2-1,TRBV10-1,ASSESGSTSGYGGEQF
TRBJ2-5,TRBV20-1,SAFSQETQY
TRBJ2-1,TRBV19,ASSTRSTSSGEQF
TRBJ1-2,TRBV25-1,ATEGGQGAIGYT
TRBJ1-4,TRBV6-5,ASSYRQGASEKLF
TRBJ1-2,TRBV27,ASSLLPDRGYGYT
TRBJ2-2,TRBV30,ARDRASNTGELF
TRBJ2-1,TRBV3-1/TRBV3-2,ASRTASSYNEQF
TRBJ1-5,TRBV2,ASSEDRDNQPQH
TRBJ2-1,TRBV5-1,ASSLDSGTYNEQF
TRBJ1-3,TRBV2,ASSVRGGAGNTIY
TRBJ2-1,TRBV24-1,ATAGGSGTIAEQF
TRBJ1-2,TRBV29-1,SVGQGAERYGYT
TRBJ2-2,TRBV30,AWSRGSGTGELF
TRBJ1-2,TRBV5-1,ASSLVPVDYGYT
TRBJ2-3,TRBV28,ASSNPIAGGRVSTDTQY
TRBJ1-3,TRBV28,ASSLLGRGSGNTIY
TRBJ2-7,TRBV11-2,ASSFRGYEQY